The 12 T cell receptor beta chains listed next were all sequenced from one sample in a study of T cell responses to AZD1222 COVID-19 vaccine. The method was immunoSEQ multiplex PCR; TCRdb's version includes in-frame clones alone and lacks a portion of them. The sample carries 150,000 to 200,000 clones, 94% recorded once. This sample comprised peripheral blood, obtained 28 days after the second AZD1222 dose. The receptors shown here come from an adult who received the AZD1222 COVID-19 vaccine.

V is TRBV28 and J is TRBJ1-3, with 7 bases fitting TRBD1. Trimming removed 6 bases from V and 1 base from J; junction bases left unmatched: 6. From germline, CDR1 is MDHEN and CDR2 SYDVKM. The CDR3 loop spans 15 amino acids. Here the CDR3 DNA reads TGTGCCAGCAGACAACCACAGGGGTCTGGAAACACCATATATTTT. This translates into CASRQPQGSGNTIYF. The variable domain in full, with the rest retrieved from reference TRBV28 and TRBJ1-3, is DVKVTQSSRYLVKRTGEKVFLECVQDMDHENMFWYRQDPGLGLRLIYFSYDVKMKEKGDIPEGYSVSREKKERFSLILESASTNQTSMYLCASRQPQGSGNTIYFGEGSWLTVV.

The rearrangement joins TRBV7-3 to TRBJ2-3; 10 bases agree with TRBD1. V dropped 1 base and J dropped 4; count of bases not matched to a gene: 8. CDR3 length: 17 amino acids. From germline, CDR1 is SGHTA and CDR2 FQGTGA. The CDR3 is CASSLRGQGFWADTQYF. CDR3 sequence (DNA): TGTGCCAGCAGCTTAAGGGGACAGGGGTTTTGGGCAGATACGCAGTATTTT.

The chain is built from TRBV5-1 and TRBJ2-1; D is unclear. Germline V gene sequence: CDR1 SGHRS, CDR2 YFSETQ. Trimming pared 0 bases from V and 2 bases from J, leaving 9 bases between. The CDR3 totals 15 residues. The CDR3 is CASSLDGSTYNEQFF. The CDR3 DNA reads TGCGCCAGCAGCTTGGACGGCAGCACCTACAATGAGCAGTTCTTC. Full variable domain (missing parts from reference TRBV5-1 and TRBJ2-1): KAGVTQTPRYLIKTRGQQVTLSCSPISGHRSVSWYQQTPGQGLQFLFEYFSETQRNKGNFPGRFSGRQFSNSRSEMNVSTLELGDSALYLCASSLDGSTYNEQFFGPGTRLTVL.

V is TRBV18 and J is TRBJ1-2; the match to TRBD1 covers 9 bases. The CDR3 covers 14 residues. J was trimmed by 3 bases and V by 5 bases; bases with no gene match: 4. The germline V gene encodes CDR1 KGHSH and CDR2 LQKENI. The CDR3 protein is CASSGTGIDYGYTF. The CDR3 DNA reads TGTGCCAGCTCAGGGACAGGGATCGACTATGGCTACACCTTC.

As DNA, the CDR3 is TGTGCCAGCAGTCAGGGTGGACAGCCCCAGCATTTT. It yields the protein CASSQGGQPQHF. The rearrangement joins TRBV27 to TRBJ1-5, with D tentatively TRBD1 (5 bases). CDR3 length equals 12 residues. Trimming shortened V by 5 bases and J by 7 bases, and 9 bases separated the two germline ends. Germline V CDR1 and CDR2: MNHEY, SMNVEV (reference sequence).

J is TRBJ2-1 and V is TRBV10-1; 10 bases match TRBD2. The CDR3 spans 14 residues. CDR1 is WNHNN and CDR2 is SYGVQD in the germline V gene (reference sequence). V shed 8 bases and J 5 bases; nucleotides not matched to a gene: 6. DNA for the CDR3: TGCGCCAGCGCCCCGGGACTAGCGAACAATGAGCAGTTCTTC. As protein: CASAPGLANNEQFF.

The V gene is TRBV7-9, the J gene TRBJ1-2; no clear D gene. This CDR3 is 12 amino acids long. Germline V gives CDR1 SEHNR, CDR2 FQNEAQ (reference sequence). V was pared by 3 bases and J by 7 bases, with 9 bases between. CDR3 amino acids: CASSLGVLGYTF. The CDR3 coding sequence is TGTGCCAGCAGCTTGGGAGTCCTTGGCTACACCTTC.

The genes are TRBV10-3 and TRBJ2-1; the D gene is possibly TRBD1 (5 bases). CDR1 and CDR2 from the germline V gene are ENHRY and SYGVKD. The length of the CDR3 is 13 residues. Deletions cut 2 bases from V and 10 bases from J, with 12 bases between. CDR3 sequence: CAISELTQGEQFF. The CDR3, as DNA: TGTGCCATCAGTGAGCTCACTCAGGGCGAGCAGTTCTTC.

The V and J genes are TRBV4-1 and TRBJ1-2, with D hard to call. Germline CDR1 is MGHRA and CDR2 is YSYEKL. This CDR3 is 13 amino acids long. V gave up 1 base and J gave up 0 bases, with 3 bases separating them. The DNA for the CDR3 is TGCGCCAGCAGCCAAGTCACTAACTATGGCTACACCTTC. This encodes CASSQVTNYGYTF.

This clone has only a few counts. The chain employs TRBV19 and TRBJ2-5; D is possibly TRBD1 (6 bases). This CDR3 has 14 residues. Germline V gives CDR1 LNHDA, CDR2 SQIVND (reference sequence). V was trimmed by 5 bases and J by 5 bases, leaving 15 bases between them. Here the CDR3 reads CASSRQVFGETQYF. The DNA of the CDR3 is TGTGCCAGTAGTCGACAGGTTTTCGGGGAGACCCAGTACTTC.

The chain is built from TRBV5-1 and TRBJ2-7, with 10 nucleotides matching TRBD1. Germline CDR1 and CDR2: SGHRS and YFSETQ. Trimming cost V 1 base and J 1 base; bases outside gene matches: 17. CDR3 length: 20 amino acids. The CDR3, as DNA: TGCGCCAGCAGCTTGACGGTGATCGGTATCGCGGGACAGGGGTCCTACGAGCAGTACTTC. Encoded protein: CASSLTVIGIAGQGSYEQYF.

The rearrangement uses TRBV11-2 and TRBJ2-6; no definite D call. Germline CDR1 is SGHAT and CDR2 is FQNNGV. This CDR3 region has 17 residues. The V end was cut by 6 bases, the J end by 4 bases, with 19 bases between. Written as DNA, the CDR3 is TGTGCCAGCAGGTCTATTCGGCTGTCCGCCGGGGCCAACGTCCTGACTTTC. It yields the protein CASRSIRLSAGANVLTF.